The text below deals with one T cell receptor beta chain. The data originate from a study of cytomegalovirus exposure and HLA in healthy donors. Primers: 60 Vbeta forward and 13 Jbeta reverse. Sequencing was performed with immunoSEQ multiplex PCR; in TCRdb, only in-frame clones are kept and a portion is missing. The table includes 130,000 to 150,000 clones, over 80% detected once. J gave up 4 bases and V 4 bases, and 4 bases lay outside the gene matches. The germline gives CDR1 SGHRS, CDR2 YFSETQ. There are 14 residues in the CDR3. The sequence came from a woman in her thirties in good health and CMV-seronegative. Sequences were obtained from PBMCs. This chain connects TRBV5-1 to TRBJ1-1; TRBD1 agrees at 10 bases. The CDR3 bases are TGCGCCAGCAGCGGGACAGGGGAGGGCACTGAAGCTTTCTTT. Translated: CASSGTGEGTEAFF.